This TCR beta chain was captured in a study of T cells expressing NK-cell markers. As for the study in general: TCR beta repertoires came from sorted CD3+CD56+NKG2C+, CD3+CD56+NKG2C- and CD3+CD56-NKG2C+ T cells. Just one sequenced donor of eight was HCMV-seronegative, while seven were seropositive.

Overall study findings and caveats: CD8+ T cells in six donors included dominant NKG2C+ clonotypes at about 1.0-7.0%.

Each CDR3 protein gets one entry in TCRdb, which reprocessed the 5' RACE reads and gives no DNA. The listing records about 160,000 distinct CDR3 sequences. Of note for this clonotype: What it binds is not known.

The germline gives CDR1 SGHVS, CDR2 FQNEAQ. The CDR3 totals 16 residues. The receptor was derived from a woman aged 18 to 75 in good health. The chain combines TRBV7-8 with TRBJ2-2; TCRdb picks TRBD1, but there is no DNA to check that call. The sample comprised blood T cells: a sorted CD56 or NKG2C T cell subset, CD4+ or CD8+ T cells, or bulk PBMC T cells (not recorded which). The CDR3 sequence is CASTLFGGANTGELFF.